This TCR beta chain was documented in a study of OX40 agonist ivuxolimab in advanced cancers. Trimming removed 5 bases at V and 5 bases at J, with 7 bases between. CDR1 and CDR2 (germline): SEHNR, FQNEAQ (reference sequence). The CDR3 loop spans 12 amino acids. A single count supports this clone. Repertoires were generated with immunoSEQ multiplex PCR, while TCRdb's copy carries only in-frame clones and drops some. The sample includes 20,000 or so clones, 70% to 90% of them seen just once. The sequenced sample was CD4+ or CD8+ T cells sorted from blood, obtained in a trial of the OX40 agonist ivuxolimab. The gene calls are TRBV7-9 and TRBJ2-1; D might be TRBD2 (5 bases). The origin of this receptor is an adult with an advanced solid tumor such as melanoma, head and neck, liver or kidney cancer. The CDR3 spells CASSPGDNEQFF. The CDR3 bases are TGTGCCAGCAGCCCCGGGGACAATGAGCAGTTCTTC.